The 22 T cell receptor beta chains listed next were all sequenced from one sample in a study of shared clonotypes between healthy human individuals. Produced via immunoSEQ multiplex PCR; TCRdb's table is partial and in-frame only. The sample shows millions of clones, approximately 93% of them seen only once. The sequenced material came from naive CD4+ T cells from PBMCs. Subset described: CD45RA+ positively selected. These receptor sequences come from a man younger than 35 in good health. Some clones in this sample may be carry-over from other donors' samples.

The J gene is TRBJ2-1, the V gene TRBV30; weak D call: TRBD1 (6 bases). CDR3 size: 13 residues. Germline CDR1 GTSNPN, CDR2 SVGIG (reference sequence). The V end lost 0 bases, the J end lost 12 bases, and 15 bases lay between the germline ends. CDR3 coding DNA: TGTGCCTGGAGTGTAGGGACACTCCAAGGGCAGTTCTTC. Its translation is CAWSVGTLQGQFF.

This chain connects TRBV27 to TRBJ2-7; 12 bases fit TRBD1. V lost 6 bases and J lost 2; bases outside the gene matches: 17. In germline, CDR1 is MNHEY, CDR2 SMNVEV (reference sequence). The CDR3 is 19 residues long. CDR3 region: CASRKKPGQGASDPYEQYF. CDR3 nucleotide sequence: TGTGCCAGCAGGAAAAAGCCGGGACAGGGGGCATCTGACCCCTACGAGCAGTACTTC.

The CDR3, as DNA: TGTGCCAGCAGTTCCTCACAGGGGGCGAGGGAGACCCAGTACTTC. Translated, it gives CASSSSQGARETQYF. The chain uses TRBV28 and TRBJ2-5; 9 nucleotides agree with TRBD1. In germline, CDR1 is MDHEN, CDR2 SYDVKM. V was pared by 4 bases and J by 5 bases, with 8 bases of the junction left unmatched. The length of the CDR3 is 15 residues.

The V gene is TRBV2, the J gene TRBJ2-5; 12 bases are shared with TRBD2. This CDR3 is 16 amino acids long. V lost 7 bases to trimming and J lost 4 bases; unmatched junction nucleotides: 10. Germline V gives CDR1 SNHLY, CDR2 FYNNEI. This CDR3 reads CASNLVGGLAGETQYF. For the CDR3, the DNA is TGTGCCAGCAACTTAGTAGGGGGACTAGCGGGAGAGACCCAGTACTTC. Drawing the rest from reference TRBV2 and TRBJ2-5, the complete variable domain is EPEVTQTPSHQVTQMGQEVILRCVPISNHLYFYWYRQILGQKVEFLVSFYNNEISEKSEIFDDQFSVERPDGSNFTLKIRSTKLEDSAMYFCASNLVGGLAGETQYFGPGTRLLVL.

V and J are TRBV7-3 and TRBJ2-1, with 8 bases fitting TRBD2. There are 16 residues in the CDR3. Germline CDR1 reads SGHTA; CDR2 reads FQGTGA. The junction had 10 bases not matched to a gene; V was cut back by 4 bases and J by 5 bases. CDR3 nucleotides: TGTGCCAGCAGCTCCGCCGGGACTAGGGACAACAATGAGCAGTTCTTC. This sequence encodes CASSSAGTRDNNEQFF.

J is TRBJ2-3 and V is TRBV5-4, with 7 bases fitting TRBD2. The CDR3 is made up of 16 amino acids. Germline loops: CDR1 SGHNT, CDR2 YYREEE (reference sequence). The trim removed 4 bases at V and 2 bases at J, leaving 10 bases unmatched. This CDR3 is CASSRRLATTTDTQYF. The DNA for the CDR3 is TGTGCCAGCAGCCGCAGACTAGCAACTACCACAGATACGCAGTATTTT.

The chain uses TRBV11-3 and TRBJ2-7; 9 bases match TRBD1. The CDR3 covers 16 residues. Looked up from germline, CDR1 is SGHNT and CDR2 is YENEEA. Trimming at V came to 11 bases and at J to 0 bases, leaving 14 bases not matched to a gene. The CDR3 DNA reads as TGTGCCCCCGAACCGACCGGGACAGGGCGCTCCTACGAGCAGTACTTC. This encodes CAPEPTGTGRSYEQYF.

This clone was recorded only once. J is TRBJ2-2 and V is TRBV7-9; TRBD2 is a possible D gene (5 bases). With 2 bases removed from V and 6 bases from J, the gap between germline ends came to 16 bases. This CDR3 contains 16 residues. Germline V CDR1 and CDR2: SEHNR, FQNEAQ (reference sequence). The DNA for the CDR3 is TGTGCCAGCAGCTTACCGGCTAGCCGTAGCCCCGGGGAGCTGTTTTTT. It yields the protein CASSLPASRSPGELFF.

The CDR3 sequence: CASSPSGTTDTQYF. CDR3 sequence (DNA): TGTGCCAGCAGCCCTAGCGGAACCACAGATACGCAGTATTTT. The rearrangement joins TRBV4-2 to TRBJ2-3; the match to TRBD2 covers 7 bases. CDR1 LGHNA and CDR2 YNFKEQ come from the germline V gene. This CDR3 comprises 14 residues. The junction had 3 bases not matched to a gene; V was cut back by 4 bases and J by 2 bases.

On this clone itself: Other DNA sequences in this sample translate to the same CDR3. The chain combines TRBV30 with TRBJ2-7; D might be TRBD1 (5 bases). Trimming stripped 0 bases from V and 4 bases from J, with 7 bases between. The CDR3 extends over 12 amino acids. Germline V gene sequence: CDR1 GTSNPN, CDR2 SVGIG (reference sequence). This CDR3 is CAWSVTGYEQYF. The CDR3 DNA reads TGTGCCTGGAGTGTAACAGGATACGAGCAGTACTTC.

The J gene is TRBJ2-2, the V gene TRBV6-5; TRBD1 matches at 7 bases. The J segment lost 2 bases and the V segment lost 7 bases, leaving 7 bases of the junction unmatched. Germline assignment: CDR1 MNHEY and CDR2 SVGAGI. This CDR3 has 15 amino acids. This CDR3 reads CASTPTGSNTGELFF. For the CDR3, the DNA is TGTGCCAGCACCCCGACAGGGTCAAACACCGGGGAGCTGTTTTTT.

The V gene is TRBV5-1, the J gene TRBJ1-4; tentatively, D is TRBD1 (6 bases). The ends were cut back, 4 bases at V and 4 bases at J, with 14 bases in the middle. The CDR3 runs 15 residues. Germline CDR1 is SGHRS and CDR2 is YFSETQ. The CDR3 protein is CASSPGQRVNEKLFF. In DNA form, the CDR3 reads TGCGCCAGCAGCCCTGGACAGAGAGTTAATGAAAAACTGTTTTTT.

The J gene is TRBJ2-2, the V gene TRBV11-3, with D uncertain. The germline V gene has CDR1 SGHNT and CDR2 YENEEA. Trimming took off 5 bases at V and 8 bases at J, with 9 bases between the two ends. This CDR3 spans 12 amino acids. CDR3 sequence (DNA): TGTGCCAGCAGCCAGATTGCGGGGGAGCTGTTTTTT. Translated: CASSQIAGELFF.

J is TRBJ2-1 and V is TRBV21-1; the D segment call TRBD2 is taken from the table without a DNA check. TRBV21-1 is annotated as a pseudogene. The CDR3 contains 16 residues. CDR3 DNA: TGTGCCAGCAGCAAGGGTAGCGGGGTCCCCTACAATGAGCAGTTCTTC. This gives the protein CASSKGSGVPYNEQFF.

The chain employs TRBV28 and TRBJ1-2, with 12 positions matching TRBD1. After removal of 10 bases from V and 7 bases from J, the junction contained 16 bases not matched to a gene. From germline, CDR1 is MDHEN and CDR2 SYDVKM. There are 16 residues in the CDR3. The CDR3 protein is CATPRGTGGSGGGYTF. In DNA, the CDR3 is TGTGCCACCCCGAGAGGGACAGGGGGCTCCGGGGGTGGCTACACCTTC.

This sequence joins TRBV28 and TRBJ2-5; 7 bases line up with TRBD1. The CDR3 sequence is 16 residues long. With 3 bases clipped from V and 5 bases from J, the junction kept 12 bases outside the gene matches. Germline-derived CDR1 and CDR2 are MDHEN and SYDVKM. CDR3 in DNA: TGTGCCAGCAGTTTCAACAGGGGTAGAGTTTTGGAGACCCAGTACTTC. It is translated as CASSFNRGRVLETQYF.

This chain links TRBV19 with TRBJ2-2; 11 bases match TRBD2. The CDR3 spans 14 residues. Germline assignment: CDR1 LNHDA and CDR2 SQIVND (reference sequence). Trimming cost V 7 bases and J 6 bases; bases outside gene matches: 4. CDR3 DNA sequence: TGTGCCAGTACGACTAGCGGGGTTGCCGGGGAGCTGTTTTTT. It encodes CASTTSGVAGELFF.

The chain couples TRBV10-3 to TRBJ2-6, with D possibly being TRBD1 (5 bases). Germline CDR1 ENHRY, CDR2 SYGVKD. This CDR3 region has 17 residues. The V gene lost 0 bases and the J gene lost 0 bases, with 9 bases spanning the gap. CDR3 bases: TGTGCCATCAGTGAGTCGGTGACAGCCTCTGGGGCCAACGTCCTGACTTTC. It codes for CAISESVTASGANVLTF.

The chain employs TRBV27 and TRBJ1-4; D is undetermined. Trimming took off 0 bases at V and 6 bases at J, with 11 bases between the two ends. This CDR3 region has 15 residues. From germline, CDR1 is MNHEY and CDR2 SMNVEV (reference sequence). The chain's CDR3 is CASSLSRMNHEKLFF. CDR3 in DNA: TGTGCCAGCAGTTTATCCCGAATGAATCATGAAAAACTGTTTTTT. Looking up the rest from reference TRBV27 and TRBJ1-4 gives the full variable domain: EAQVTQNPRYLITVTGKKLTVTCSQNMNHEYMSWYRQDPGLGLRQIYYSMNVEVTDKGDVPEGYKVSRKEKRNFPLILESPSPNQTSLYFCASSLSRMNHEKLFFGSGTQLSVL.

The CDR3 is CASSQERLAGEHEQFF. Here the CDR3 DNA reads TGTGCCAGCAGCCAGGAAAGACTAGCGGGAGAACACGAGCAGTTCTTC. The chain links TRBV4-2 to TRBJ2-1, with 12 bases lining up with TRBD2. Trimming cost V 3 bases and J 10 bases; bases outside gene matches: 10. This CDR3 has 16 amino acids. Germline-derived CDR1 and CDR2 are LGHNA and YNFKEQ.

The rearrangement joins TRBV5-4 to TRBJ2-3; TRBD1 agrees at 8 bases. V dropped 4 bases and J dropped 0; count of bases not matched to a gene: 7. Germline V gene lookup returns CDR1 SGHNT and CDR2 YYREEE (reference sequence). CDR3 length equals 16 residues. CDR3 in amino acids: CASSPYRQGSTDTQYF. The CDR3 coding sequence is TGTGCCAGCAGCCCCTACCGACAGGGGAGCACAGATACGCAGTATTTT.

The V gene is TRBV18, the J gene TRBJ2-1, with D perhaps matching TRBD2 (6 bases). CDR3 length: 15 amino acids. V gave up 6 bases and J gave up 3 bases, with 15 bases separating them. Germline values: CDR1 KGHSH, CDR2 LQKENI. CDR3 protein: CASSPSGANYNEQFF. For the CDR3, the DNA is TGTGCCAGCTCCCCTTCGGGAGCTAACTACAATGAGCAGTTCTTC.